This passage covers 17 T cell receptor beta chains from one sample sequenced in a study of blood T cell repertoires in COVID-19. Libraries were prepared by immunoSEQ multiplex PCR; TCRdb keeps only in-frame clonotypes and omits some of them. The repertoire has almost 250,000 clones, over 75% of them found once; the top ten carry approximately 9%. The sequenced sample was PBMCs or T cells enriched from blood (not recorded which). These receptors were obtained from a woman in her 50s with acute COVID-19.

This clone has a single count. V is TRBV5-1 and J is TRBJ1-1, with D perhaps TRBD1 (6 bases). The V end was cut by 4 bases, the J end by 2 bases, with 12 bases between. The length of the CDR3 is 14 residues. The germline V gene has CDR1 SGHRS and CDR2 YFSETQ. DNA of the CDR3: TGCGCCAGCAGCCTCCGGACAGATAACACTGAAGCTTTCTTT. It translates to CASSLRTDNTEAFF. Based on the CDR3 plus reference TRBV5-1 and TRBJ1-1, the full variable domain is KAGVTQTPRYLIKTRGQQVTLSCSPISGHRSVSWYQQTPGQGLQFLFEYFSETQRNKGNFPGRFSGRQFSNSRSEMNVSTLELGDSALYLCASSLRTDNTEAFFGQGTRLTVV.

The chain recombines TRBV3-1 (or the pseudogene TRBV3-2) with TRBJ1-2; TRBD1 aligns across 9 bases. V gave up 4 bases and J gave up 7 bases; unmatched junction bases: 13. Germline assignment: CDR1 LGHDT and CDR2 YNNKEL (reference sequence). The CDR3 is 16 residues long. The CDR3 reads CASSLTWDRDGAGYTF. CDR3 coding DNA: TGTGCCAGCAGCCTTACTTGGGACAGGGATGGAGCTGGCTACACCTTC.

This clone was observed at least ten times. V and J are TRBV11-2 and TRBJ1-1, with TRBD1 identical over 7 bases. J gave up 0 bases and V 0 bases, and 7 bases lay outside the gene matches. The CDR3 sequence is 17 residues long. The V gene's germline CDR1 is SGHAT and CDR2 FQNNGV. Here the CDR3 reads CASSLEPGQFMNTEAFF. For the CDR3, the DNA is TGTGCCAGCAGCTTAGAGCCGGGACAGTTCATGAACACTGAAGCTTTCTTT.

The chain carries TRBV9 and TRBJ2-1; 13 bases agree with TRBD2. V trimming: 4 bases; J trimming: 6 bases; junction bases outside the gene matches: 4. The V gene's germline CDR1 is SGDLS and CDR2 YYNGEE. CDR3 length: 15 residues. CDR3 nucleotides: TGTGCCAGCAGCTTTACTAGCGGGGGGGGCAATGAGCAGTTCTTC. Protein product: CASSFTSGGGNEQFF. Together with reference TRBV9 and TRBJ2-1, the CDR3 gives the full variable domain: DSGVTQTPKHLITATGQRVTLRCSPRSGDLSVYWYQQSLDQGLQFLIQYYNGEERAKGNILERFSAQQFPDLHSELNLSSLELGDSALYFCASSFTSGGGNEQFFGPGTRLTVL.

This chain uses TRBV7-2 with TRBJ1-1; the D is unclear. Trimming pared 2 bases from V and 2 bases from J, leaving 12 bases between. The CDR3 is 15 amino acids. From germline, CDR1 is SGHTA and CDR2 FQGNSA. The DNA for the CDR3 is TGTGCCAGCAGCTTACGTCGGGTCCGAAACACTGAAGCTTTCTTT. It codes for CASSLRRVRNTEAFF.

V is TRBV2 and J is TRBJ2-2; weak D call: TRBD1 (6 bases). Germline V lookup: CDR1 SNHLY, CDR2 FYNNEI. V lost 6 bases and J 5 bases, leaving 16 bases between the germline ends. The CDR3 covers 15 residues. The CDR3 region is CASRDQGLVTGELFF. The CDR3 DNA sequence: TGTGCCAGCAGGGACCAGGGGCTTGTAACCGGGGAGCTGTTTTTT.

This rearrangement joins TRBV7-2 to TRBJ2-1; 13 nucleotides align to TRBD2. The CDR3 sequence is 17 residues long. V gave up 5 bases and J gave up 5 bases; unmatched junction bases: 9. Looked up from germline, CDR1 is SGHTA and CDR2 is FQGNSA. CDR3 DNA: TGTGCCAGCAGCATCGAAAGGACTAGCGGGGGTGACAATGAGCAGTTCTTC. Protein: CASSIERTSGGDNEQFF.

CDR3 in DNA: TGTGCCAGCAGTGAAATAGTGACAGGGGCCGGAAACACCATATATTTT. Translation gives CASSEIVTGAGNTIYF. The rearrangement joins TRBV6-1 to TRBJ1-3; 8 bases agree with TRBD1. Trimming took 2 bases from V and 4 from J; bases not matched to a gene: 7. Germline V gives CDR1 MNHNS, CDR2 SASEGT. This CDR3 region has 16 residues.

This chain's CDR3 is CASSLRDRGGYTF. The CDR3 region has the DNA TGTGCCAGCAGCCTCCGAGACAGGGGTGGCTACACCTTC. V is TRBV6-5 and J is TRBJ1-2, with 8 positions matching TRBD1. The CDR3 sequence is 13 residues long. Germline trimming cut 6 bases from V and 7 bases from J; bases unmatched to any gene: 7. The germline V gene encodes CDR1 MNHEY and CDR2 SVGAGI.

This rearrangement joins TRBV3-1 (or the pseudogene TRBV3-2) to TRBJ1-5; 7 nucleotides align to TRBD1. Germline V CDR1 and CDR2: LGHDT, YNNKEL (reference sequence). The V gene end was trimmed by 4 bases and the J gene end by 4 bases; junction bases not matched to a gene: 4. The CDR3 loop spans 14 amino acids. The CDR3 sequence: CASSPGTENQPQHF. CDR3 coding DNA: TGTGCCAGCAGCCCCGGGACAGAAAATCAGCCCCAGCATTTT.

The chain combines TRBV7-6 with TRBJ2-1; D is perhaps TRBD1 (6 bases). V was shortened by 5 bases and J by 7 bases, with 18 bases between the two germline ends. Germline CDR1 SGHVS, CDR2 FNYEAQ. The CDR3 totals 15 residues. The CDR3 sequence: CASSRDRLNINEQFF. In DNA, the CDR3 is TGTGCCAGCAGCCGAGACAGGTTAAATATAAATGAGCAGTTCTTC.

The chain couples TRBV9 to TRBJ1-1; the D is unclear. The CDR3 totals 13 residues. Germline V gives CDR1 SGDLS, CDR2 YYNGEE. The V and J ends lost 3 bases and 3 bases respectively, with 9 bases between them. The CDR3 region is CASSAGFYTEAFF. The CDR3 DNA reads TGTGCCAGCAGCGCCGGGTTTTACACTGAAGCTTTCTTT. Supplemented by reference TRBV9 and TRBJ1-1, the full variable domain reads DSGVTQTPKHLITATGQRVTLRCSPRSGDLSVYWYQQSLDQGLQFLIQYYNGEERAKGNILERFSAQQFPDLHSELNLSSLELGDSALYFCASSAGFYTEAFFGQGTRLTVV.

This rearrangement joins TRBV6-1 to TRBJ2-5, with 15 bases that match TRBD2. The CDR3 has 14 residues. Trimming at V came to 2 bases and at J to 14 bases, leaving 6 bases not matched to a gene. Looked up from germline, CDR1 is MNHNS and CDR2 is SASEGT. In DNA, the CDR3 is TGTGCCAGCAGTGAACGGACTAGCGGGGGGGTCCAATACTTC. Translating it yields CASSERTSGGVQYF.

This clone is a singleton in its sample. The V call is TRBV7-9, the J call TRBJ2-2; no clear D. The ends were cut back, 2 bases at V and 0 bases at J, with 7 bases in the middle. In germline, CDR1 is SEHNR, CDR2 FQNEAQ (reference sequence). This CDR3 region has 15 residues. The CDR3 loop reads CASSLQTTNTGELFF. In DNA, the CDR3 is TGTGCCAGCAGCTTACAAACAACGAACACCGGGGAGCTGTTTTTT.

The rearrangement links TRBV30 to TRBJ2-7; 14 bases are a match to TRBD2. The V segment lost 3 bases and the J segment 3 bases; nucleotides outside the gene matches: 7. Per the germline V gene, CDR1 is GTSNPN and CDR2 is SVGIG (reference sequence). The CDR3 length is 16 residues. CDR3 in DNA: TGTGCCTGGAGAGACCCGGGACTAGCGGGGGTCTACGAGCAGTACTTC. Its translation is CAWRDPGLAGVYEQYF.

This clone was seen ten or more times. This chain's CDR3 is CASSFSAGIYNEQFF. As DNA, the CDR3 is TGTGCCAGCAGTTTCTCAGCGGGGATATACAATGAGCAGTTCTTC. V and J are TRBV27 and TRBJ2-1; 7 positions match TRBD2. The trim removed 3 bases at V and 4 bases at J, leaving 6 bases unmatched. The CDR3 extends over 15 amino acids. Germline V gene sequence: CDR1 MNHEY, CDR2 SMNVEV (reference sequence).

The chain employs TRBV9 and TRBJ1-1; possibly TRBD1 for D (5 bases). Trimming stripped 3 bases from V and 0 bases from J, with 15 bases between. The CDR3 covers 16 residues. In germline, CDR1 is SGDLS, CDR2 YYNGEE. The CDR3: CASSGGLQGLNTEAFF. DNA of the CDR3: TGTGCCAGCAGCGGGGGACTGCAAGGGCTGAACACTGAAGCTTTCTTT. Full variable domain (rest looked up from reference TRBV9 and TRBJ1-1): DSGVTQTPKHLITATGQRVTLRCSPRSGDLSVYWYQQSLDQGLQFLIQYYNGEERAKGNILERFSAQQFPDLHSELNLSSLELGDSALYFCASSGGLQGLNTEAFFGQGTRLTVV.